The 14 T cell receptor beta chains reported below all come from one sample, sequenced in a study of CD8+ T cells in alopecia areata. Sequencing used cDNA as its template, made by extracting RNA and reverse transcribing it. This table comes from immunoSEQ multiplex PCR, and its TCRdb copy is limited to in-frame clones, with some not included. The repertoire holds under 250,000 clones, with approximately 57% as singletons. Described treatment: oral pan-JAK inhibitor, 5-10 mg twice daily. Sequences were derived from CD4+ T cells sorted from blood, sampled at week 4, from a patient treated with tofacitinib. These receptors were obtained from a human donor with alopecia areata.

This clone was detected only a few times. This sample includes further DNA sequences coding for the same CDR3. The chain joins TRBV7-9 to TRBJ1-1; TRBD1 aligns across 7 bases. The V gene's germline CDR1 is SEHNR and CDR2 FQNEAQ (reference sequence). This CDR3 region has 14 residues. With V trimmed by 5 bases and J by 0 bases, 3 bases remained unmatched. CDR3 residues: CASSRQGLNTEAFF. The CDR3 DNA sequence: TGTGCCAGCAGCCGACAGGGCTTGAACACTGAAGCTTTCTTT.

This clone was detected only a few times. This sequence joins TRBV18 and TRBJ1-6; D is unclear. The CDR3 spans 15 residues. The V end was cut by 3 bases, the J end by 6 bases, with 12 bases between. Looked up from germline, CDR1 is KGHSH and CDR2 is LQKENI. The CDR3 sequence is CASSPRAQSNSPLHF. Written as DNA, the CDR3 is TGTGCCAGCTCACCCCGGGCACAGAGTAATTCACCCCTCCACTTT.

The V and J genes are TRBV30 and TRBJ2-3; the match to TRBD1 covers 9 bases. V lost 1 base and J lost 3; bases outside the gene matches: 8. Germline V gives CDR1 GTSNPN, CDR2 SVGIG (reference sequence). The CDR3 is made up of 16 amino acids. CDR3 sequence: CAWSAGGQGVTDTQYF. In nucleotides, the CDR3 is TGTGCCTGGAGTGCTGGGGGACAGGGCGTAACAGATACGCAGTATTTT.

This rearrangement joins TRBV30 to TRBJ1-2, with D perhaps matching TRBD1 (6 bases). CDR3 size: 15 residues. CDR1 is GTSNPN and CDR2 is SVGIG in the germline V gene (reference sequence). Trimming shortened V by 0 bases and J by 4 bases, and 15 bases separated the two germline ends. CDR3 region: CAWSVLPRQAYGYTF. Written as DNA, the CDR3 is TGTGCCTGGAGTGTACTGCCCCGACAGGCCTATGGCTACACCTTC.

The CDR3 reads CASSLGQGHLNTGELFF. DNA of the CDR3: TGTGCCAGCAGCTTGGGACAAGGACACCTGAACACCGGGGAGCTGTTTTTT. V usage is TRBV5-4 and J usage is TRBJ2-2, with D possibly matching TRBD1 (5 bases). The CDR3 contains 17 residues. Trimming pared 0 bases from V and 1 base from J, leaving 13 bases between. Germline loops: CDR1 SGHNT, CDR2 YYREEE (reference sequence).

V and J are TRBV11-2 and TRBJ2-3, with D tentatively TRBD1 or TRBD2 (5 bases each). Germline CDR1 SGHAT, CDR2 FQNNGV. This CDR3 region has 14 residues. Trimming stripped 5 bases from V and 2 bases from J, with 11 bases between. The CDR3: CASSLGTHTDTQYF. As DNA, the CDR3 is TGTGCCAGCAGCCTCGGGACCCACACAGATACGCAGTATTTT.

The CDR3 nucleotides are TGTGCCTGGAGTCTACCCGATTTAGAAGCTTTCTTT. Its protein is CAWSLPDLEAFF. The V call is TRBV30, the J call TRBJ1-1, with no clear D. CDR3 length: 12 residues. Germline V CDR1 and CDR2: GTSNPN, SVGIG (reference sequence). The V end was cut by 2 bases, the J end by 8 bases, with 12 bases between.

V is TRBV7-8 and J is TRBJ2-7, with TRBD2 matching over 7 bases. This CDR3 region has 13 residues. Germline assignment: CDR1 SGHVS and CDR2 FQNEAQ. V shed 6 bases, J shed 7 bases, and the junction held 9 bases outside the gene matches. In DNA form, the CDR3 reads TGTGCCAGCAGAATCCAACTCGGGGGGGAGCAGTACTTC. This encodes CASRIQLGGEQYF.

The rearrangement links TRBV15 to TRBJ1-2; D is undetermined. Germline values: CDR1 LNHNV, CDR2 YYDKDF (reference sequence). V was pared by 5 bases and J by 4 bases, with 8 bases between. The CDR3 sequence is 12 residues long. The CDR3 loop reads CATSGNSYGYTF. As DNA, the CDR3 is TGTGCCACCAGCGGTAACAGCTATGGCTACACCTTC. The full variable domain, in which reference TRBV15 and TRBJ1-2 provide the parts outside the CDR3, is DAMVIQNPRYQVTQFGKPVTLSCSQTLNHNVMYWYQQKSSQAPKLLFHYYDKDFNNEADTPDNFQSRRPNTSFCFLDIRSPGLGDTAMYLCATSGNSYGYTFGSGTRLTVV.

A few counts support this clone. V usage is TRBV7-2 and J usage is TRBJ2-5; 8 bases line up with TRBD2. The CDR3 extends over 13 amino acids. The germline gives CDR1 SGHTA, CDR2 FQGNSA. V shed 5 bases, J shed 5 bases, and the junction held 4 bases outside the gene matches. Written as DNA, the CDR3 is TGTGCCAGCAGCCGGGGGGGCCAGGAGACCCAGTACTTC. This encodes CASSRGGQETQYF.

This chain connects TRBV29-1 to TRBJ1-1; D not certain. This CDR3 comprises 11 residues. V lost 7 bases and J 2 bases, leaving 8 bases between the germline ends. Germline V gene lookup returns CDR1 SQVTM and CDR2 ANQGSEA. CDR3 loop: CSDVDNTEAFF. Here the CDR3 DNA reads TGCAGCGACGTGGACAACACTGAAGCTTTCTTT.

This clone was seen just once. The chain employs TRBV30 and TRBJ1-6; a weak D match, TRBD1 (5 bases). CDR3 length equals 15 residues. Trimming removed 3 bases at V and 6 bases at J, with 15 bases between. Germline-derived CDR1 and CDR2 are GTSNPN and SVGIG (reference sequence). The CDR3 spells CAWRGPDGGNSPLHF. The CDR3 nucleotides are TGTGCCTGGAGGGGACCCGACGGGGGTAATTCACCCCTCCACTTT. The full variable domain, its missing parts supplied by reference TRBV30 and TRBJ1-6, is SQTIHQWPATLVQPVGSPLSLECTVEGTSNPNLYWYRQAAGRGLQLLFYSVGIGQISSEVPQNLSASRPQDRQFILSSKKLLLSDSGFYLCAWRGPDGGNSPLHFGNGTRLTVT.

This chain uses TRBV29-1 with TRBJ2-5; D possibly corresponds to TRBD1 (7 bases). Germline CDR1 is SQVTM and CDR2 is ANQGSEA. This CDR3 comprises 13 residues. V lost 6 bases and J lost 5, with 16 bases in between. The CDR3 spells CSVDRVAGETQYF. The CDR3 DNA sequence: TGCAGCGTAGACAGGGTTGCGGGGGAGACCCAGTACTTC.

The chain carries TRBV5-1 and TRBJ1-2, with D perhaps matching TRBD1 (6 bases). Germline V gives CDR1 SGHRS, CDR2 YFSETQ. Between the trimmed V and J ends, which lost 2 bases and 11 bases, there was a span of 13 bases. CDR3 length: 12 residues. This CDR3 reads CASSFRDTGYTF. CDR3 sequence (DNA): TGCGCCAGCAGCTTCCGGGACACCGGGTACACCTTC.